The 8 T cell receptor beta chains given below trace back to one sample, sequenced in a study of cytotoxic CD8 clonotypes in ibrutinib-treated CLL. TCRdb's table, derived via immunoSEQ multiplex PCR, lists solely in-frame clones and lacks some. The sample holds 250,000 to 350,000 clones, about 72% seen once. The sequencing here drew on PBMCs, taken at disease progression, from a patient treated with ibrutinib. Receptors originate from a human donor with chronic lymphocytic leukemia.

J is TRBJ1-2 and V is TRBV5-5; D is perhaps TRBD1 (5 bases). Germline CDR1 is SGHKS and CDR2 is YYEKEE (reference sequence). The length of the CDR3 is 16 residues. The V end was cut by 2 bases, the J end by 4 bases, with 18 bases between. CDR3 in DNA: TGTGCCAGCAGCTTATTGACGACAGCGAGTTCCTATGGCTACACCTTC. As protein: CASSLLTTASSYGYTF.

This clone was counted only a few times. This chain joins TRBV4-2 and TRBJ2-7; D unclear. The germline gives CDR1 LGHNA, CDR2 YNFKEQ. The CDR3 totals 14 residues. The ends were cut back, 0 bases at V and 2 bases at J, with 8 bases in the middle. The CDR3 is CASSQDLGAYEQYF. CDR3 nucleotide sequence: TGTGCCAGCAGCCAAGACCTGGGCGCCTACGAGCAGTACTTC.

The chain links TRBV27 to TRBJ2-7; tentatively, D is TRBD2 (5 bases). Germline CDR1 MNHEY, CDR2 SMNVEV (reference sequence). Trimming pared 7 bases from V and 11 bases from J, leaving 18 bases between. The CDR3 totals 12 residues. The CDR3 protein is CASTSPPGMEYF. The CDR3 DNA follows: TGTGCCAGCACCTCCCCCCCGGGAATGGAGTACTTC.

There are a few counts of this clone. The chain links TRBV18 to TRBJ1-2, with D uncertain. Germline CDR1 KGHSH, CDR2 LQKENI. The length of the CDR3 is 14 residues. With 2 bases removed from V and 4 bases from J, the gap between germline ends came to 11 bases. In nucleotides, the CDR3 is TGTGCCAGCTCACCATTCGGGGTTACCTATGGCTACACCTTC. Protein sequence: CASSPFGVTYGYTF.

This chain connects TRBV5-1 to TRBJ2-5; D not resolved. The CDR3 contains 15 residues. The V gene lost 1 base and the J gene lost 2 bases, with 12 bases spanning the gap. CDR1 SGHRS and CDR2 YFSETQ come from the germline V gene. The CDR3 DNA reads TGCGCCAGCAGCTTGAAACAGAAAATTCAAGAGACCCAGTACTTC. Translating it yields CASSLKQKIQETQYF.

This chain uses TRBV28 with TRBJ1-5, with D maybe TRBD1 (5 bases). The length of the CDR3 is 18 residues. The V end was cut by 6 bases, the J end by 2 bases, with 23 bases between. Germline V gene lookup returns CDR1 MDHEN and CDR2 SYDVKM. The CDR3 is CASSQPRGVGRGNQPQHF. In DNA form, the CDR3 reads TGTGCCAGCAGCCAGCCCCGGGGCGTAGGGAGGGGCAATCAGCCCCAGCATTTT.

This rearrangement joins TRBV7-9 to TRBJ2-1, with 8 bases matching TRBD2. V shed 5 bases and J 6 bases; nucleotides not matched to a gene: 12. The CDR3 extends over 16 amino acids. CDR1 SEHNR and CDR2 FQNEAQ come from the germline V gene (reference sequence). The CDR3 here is CASSKTWNSGGNEQFF. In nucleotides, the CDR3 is TGTGCCAGCAGCAAAACCTGGAACAGCGGGGGCAATGAGCAGTTCTTC.

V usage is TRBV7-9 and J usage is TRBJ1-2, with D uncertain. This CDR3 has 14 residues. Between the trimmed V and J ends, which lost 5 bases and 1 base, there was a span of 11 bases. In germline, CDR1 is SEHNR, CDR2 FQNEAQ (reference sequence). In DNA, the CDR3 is TGTGCCAGCAGCCCCCCGGGGAATAACTATGGCTACACCTTC. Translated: CASSPPGNNYGYTF.